The 8 T cell receptor beta chains presented below share a single source sample, sequenced in a study of T cell repertoires in cytomegalovirus infection (dated by TCRdb to the late 2010s). Sequencing was performed on an Illumina HiSeq 1500. Starting from the raw public reads, TCRdb applied fastp trimming at Q25, assembled clones with MiXCR and retained in-frame beta chains. CDR3 protein sequences are deduplicated, and each keeps its most common genes and DNA. The sample table holds around 900,000 distinct CDR3 sequences, of which around 31% were seen once. The ten largest clones add up to over 11% of the sample. The label giving this sample's treatment or condition can be read as: in vitro stimulation with specific CMV peptide epitopes to enrich CMV-specific T cells. Which antigens these TCRs recognize remains unknown. The sample consisted of cultured CD8+ T cells from PBMCs, taken from culture after CMV antigen stimulation. The receptors shown here come from a human donor in good health (CMV status not recorded). Some clones in this sample may be carry-over from other donors' samples.

The chain carries TRBV12-5 and TRBJ2-7; D unresolved. Germline assignment: CDR1 LGHNT and CDR2 FRNRAP. The V end lost 1 base, the J end lost 2 bases, and 6 bases lay between the germline ends. The CDR3 is 13 amino acids. CDR3 region: CASGLASPYEQYF. CDR3 DNA sequence: TGTGCTAGTGGTTTGGCATCTCCCTACGAGCAGTACTTC.

The V gene is TRBV20-1, the J gene TRBJ1-2; 7 bases match TRBD1. Germline V CDR1 and CDR2: DFQATT, SNEGSKA (reference sequence). V was clipped by 4 bases and J by 3 bases; unmatched bases: 11. The length of the CDR3 is 15 residues. The CDR3 DNA is TGCAGTGCTATAGACAGGGAATCTTCGGACTATGGCTACACCTTC. It codes for CSAIDRESSDYGYTF.

V usage is TRBV27 and J usage is TRBJ1-5; 7 bases map to TRBD1. This CDR3 comprises 14 residues. V was pared by 4 bases and J by 3 bases, with 3 bases of the junction left unmatched. The V gene's germline CDR1 is MNHEY and CDR2 SMNVEV (reference sequence). CDR3: CASSSQGVNQPQHF. The CDR3 nucleotides read TGTGCCAGCAGTTCGCAGGGGGTCAATCAGCCCCAGCATTTT.

The rearrangement joins TRBV9 to TRBJ1-2; the D gene is possibly TRBD1 (5 bases). The germline gives CDR1 SGDLS, CDR2 YYNGEE. The length of the CDR3 is 14 residues. V shed 0 bases and J shed 5 bases, with 11 bases lying between them. CDR3 loop: CASSVANSGYGYTF. The CDR3 region has the DNA TGTGCCAGCAGCGTAGCTAATTCAGGGTATGGCTACACCTTC.

A word on this clonotype: A read error may explain this, as a much larger clone is one base away. The chain employs TRBV7-4 and TRBJ2-7; D is unclear. The CDR3 totals 14 residues. Germline CDR1 is SGHVT and CDR2 is SQSDAQ. The CDR3 DNA sequence: TGTGCCAGCAGCCCGGGCGGATTTTCCTACGGGCAGTACTTC. Its protein is CASSPGGFSYGQYF.

In its sample, this clonotype was seen once. The chain recombines TRBV19 with TRBJ1-2; D is unresolved. The CDR3 contains 14 residues. V lost 5 bases and J 11 bases, leaving 21 bases between the germline ends. Germline CDR1 reads LNHDA; CDR2 reads SQIVND (reference sequence). The CDR3, as DNA: TGTGCCAGTAGTCTTATGGACGGCTCTAGGTGGTACACCTTC. This encodes CASSLMDGSRWYTF.

For this clonotype: A much larger clone differs by one base, so this may be a read error. V usage is TRBV6-5 and J usage is TRBJ2-1, with a weak D call TRBD2 (5 bases). This CDR3 comprises 15 residues. CDR1 and CDR2 (germline): MNHEY, SVGAGI. CDR3 coding DNA: TGTGTCAGCAGTTACGGGGATACTTCCTACAATGAGCAGTTCTTC. Translated, it gives CVSSYGDTSYNEQFF.

This clonotype was detected only once. This chain links TRBV6-5 with TRBJ2-1; TRBD1 matches at 7 bases. Germline CDR1 is MNHEY and CDR2 is SVGAGI. CDR3 length: 13 amino acids. The junction had 6 bases not matched to a gene; V was cut back by 5 bases and J by 8 bases. The CDR3, as DNA: TGTGCCAGCAGTACACAGGGGCTCGATGAGCAGTTCTTC. Protein: CASSTQGLDEQFF.